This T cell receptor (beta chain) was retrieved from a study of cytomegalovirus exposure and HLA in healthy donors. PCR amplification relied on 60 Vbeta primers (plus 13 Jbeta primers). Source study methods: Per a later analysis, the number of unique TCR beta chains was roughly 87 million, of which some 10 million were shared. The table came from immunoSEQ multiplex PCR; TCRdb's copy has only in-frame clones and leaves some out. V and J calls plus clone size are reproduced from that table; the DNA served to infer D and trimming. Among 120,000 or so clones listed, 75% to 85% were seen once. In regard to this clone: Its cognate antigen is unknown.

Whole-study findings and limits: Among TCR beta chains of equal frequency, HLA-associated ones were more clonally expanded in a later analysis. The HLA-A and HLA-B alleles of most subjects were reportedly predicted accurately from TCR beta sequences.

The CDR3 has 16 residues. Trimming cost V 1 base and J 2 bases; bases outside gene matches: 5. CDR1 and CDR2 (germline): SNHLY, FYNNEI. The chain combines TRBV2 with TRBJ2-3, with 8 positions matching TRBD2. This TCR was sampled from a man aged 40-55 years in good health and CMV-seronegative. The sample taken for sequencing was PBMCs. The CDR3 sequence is CASSEGTSGFTDTQYF. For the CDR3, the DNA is TGTGCCAGCAGTGAAGGCACTAGCGGATTCACAGATACGCAGTATTTT.